Each of the 3 T cell receptor beta chains below was sequenced from the same sample in a study of cytomegalovirus exposure and HLA in healthy donors. PCR was performed using 60 Vbeta and 13 Jbeta primers. Produced via immunoSEQ multiplex PCR; TCRdb's table is partial and in-frame only. The sample lists 55,000 to 85,000 clones; roughly 74% were seen once. Sequenced: PBMCs. These receptors all stem from a man between 18 and 35 years old in good health and CMV-seropositive.

The chain links TRBV2 to TRBJ2-1; tentatively, D is TRBD1 (6 bases). The CDR3 loop spans 14 amino acids. The V end was cut by 6 bases, the J end by 8 bases, with 17 bases between. Germline-derived CDR1 and CDR2 are SNHLY and FYNNEI. The DNA of the CDR3 is TGTGCCAGCAGCCTCCTCGTTGGGGGCGATGAGCAGTTCTTC. This sequence encodes CASSLLVGGDEQFF.

The CDR3 sequence: CASSANSANYGYTF. CDR3 bases: TGTGCCAGCAGCGCAAATTCAGCTAACTATGGCTACACCTTC. The chain is built from TRBV9 and TRBJ1-2, with no clear D. CDR3 size: 14 residues. The V gene's germline CDR1 is SGDLS and CDR2 YYNGEE. The ends were cut back, 3 bases at V and 0 bases at J, with 9 bases in the middle.

The chain is built from TRBV4-1 and TRBJ1-1, with 9 nucleotides matching TRBD1. The CDR3 is 16 residues long. Germline lookup yields CDR1 MGHRA and CDR2 YSYEKL. The ends lost 4 bases at V and 2 bases at J; junction bases unmatched: 8. CDR3 sequence (DNA): TGCGCCAGCAGCCCAGACAGGGGGGTATCTAACACTGAAGCTTTCTTT. This encodes CASSPDRGVSNTEAFF.